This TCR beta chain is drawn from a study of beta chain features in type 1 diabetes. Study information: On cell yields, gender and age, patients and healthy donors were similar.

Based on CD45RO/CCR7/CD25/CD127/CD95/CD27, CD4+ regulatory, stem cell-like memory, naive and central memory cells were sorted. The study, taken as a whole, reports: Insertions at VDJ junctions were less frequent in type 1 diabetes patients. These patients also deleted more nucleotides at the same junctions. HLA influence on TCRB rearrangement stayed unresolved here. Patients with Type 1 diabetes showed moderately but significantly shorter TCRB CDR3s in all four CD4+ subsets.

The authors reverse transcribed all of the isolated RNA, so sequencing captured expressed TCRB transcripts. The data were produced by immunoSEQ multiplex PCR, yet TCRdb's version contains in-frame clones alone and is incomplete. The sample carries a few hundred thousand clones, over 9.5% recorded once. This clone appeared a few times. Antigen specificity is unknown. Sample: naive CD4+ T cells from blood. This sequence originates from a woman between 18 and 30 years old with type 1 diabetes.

The CDR3 nucleotides read TGTGCCAGCAGTTTTGGGCAGGGACGGGGGGACATTCAGTACTTC. It is translated as CASSFGQGRGDIQYF. The V and J genes are TRBV27 and TRBJ2-4, with 7 bases lining up with TRBD2. Trimming removed 3 bases from V and 8 bases from J; junction bases left unmatched: 10. The CDR3 runs 15 residues. Per the germline V gene, CDR1 is MNHEY and CDR2 is SMNVEV (reference sequence).